The 20 T cell receptor beta chains given below trace back to one sample, sequenced in a study of cytotoxic CD8 clonotypes in ibrutinib-treated CLL. Sequencing was performed with immunoSEQ multiplex PCR; in TCRdb, only in-frame clones are kept and a portion is missing. The sample lists around 29,000 clones, around 63% occurring once. This sample comprised PBMCs, obtained after 24 months of ibrutinib treatment. The source is a human donor with chronic lymphocytic leukemia.

This clone has a handful of counts. The V gene is TRBV7-6, the J gene TRBJ2-5; D uncertain. This CDR3 contains 14 residues. Per the germline V gene, CDR1 is SGHVS and CDR2 is FNYEAQ. V was clipped by 6 bases and J by 7 bases, with 18 bases between them. The CDR3 nucleotides are TGTGCCAGCAGTCCGTCCGGCCTAGATGGGACCCAGTACTTC. This sequence encodes CASSPSGLDGTQYF.

This chain links TRBV9 with TRBJ2-7; D not certain. Germline values: CDR1 SGDLS, CDR2 YYNGEE. The CDR3 extends over 14 amino acids. Deletions cut 0 bases from V and 1 base from J, with 8 bases between. CDR3 in DNA: TGTGCCAGCAGCGTAGATCCCCAGTCCTACGAGCAGTACTTC. Its protein is CASSVDPQSYEQYF.

This clone was detected a few times. The V gene is TRBV5-1, the J gene TRBJ1-1; possibly TRBD1 for D (5 bases). Trimming removed 5 bases from V and 3 bases from J, with 14 bases in between. Germline V gene sequence: CDR1 SGHRS, CDR2 YFSETQ. This CDR3 has 14 residues. CDR3 sequence (DNA): TGCGCCAGCAGGGGAGGGGCGGAGGACACTGAAGCTTTCTTT. Translating gives CASRGGAEDTEAFF.

The chain employs TRBV9 and TRBJ1-2, with 8 bases lining up with TRBD1. This CDR3 is 15 amino acids long. CDR1 and CDR2 from the germline V gene are SGDLS and YYNGEE. Trimming cost V 3 bases and J 8 bases; bases outside gene matches: 12. DNA of the CDR3: TGTGCCAGCAGCGGGGACAGGCGTATTGACCGGGGCTACACCTTC. As protein: CASSGDRRIDRGYTF.

This clone was counted a few times. This CDR3 reads CGAGIWPQHF. The CDR3 DNA reads as TGTGGGGCGGGGATTTGGCCCCAGCATTTT. The chain recombines TRBV5-3 with TRBJ1-5; D uncertain. TRBV5-3 is classed as an ORF, of uncertain function. The CDR3 runs 10 residues.

V usage is TRBV7-8 and J usage is TRBJ2-3, with D possibly TRBD1 on 5 matching bases. V gave up 6 bases and J gave up 4 bases, with 11 bases separating them. Germline V gene sequence: CDR1 SGHVS, CDR2 FQNEAQ. CDR3 size: 13 residues. This CDR3 reads CASRLGHADTQYF. The CDR3 DNA is TGTGCCAGCAGATTGGGGCACGCAGATACGCAGTATTTT.

This chain joins TRBV2 and TRBJ2-4; TRBD1 might be the D (5 bases). The V end was cut by 4 bases, the J end by 8 bases, with 12 bases between. The CDR3 sequence is 13 residues long. Looked up from germline, CDR1 is SNHLY and CDR2 is FYNNEI. CDR3 in amino acids: CASSVVRADIQYF. CDR3 DNA: TGTGCCAGCAGTGTGGTCAGGGCGGACATTCAGTACTTC.

In the case of this clone: A read error likely explains this, since a far larger clone differs by one base. The V call is TRBV5-1, the J call TRBJ1-1; possibly TRBD1 for D (6 bases). Trimming removed 0 bases at V and 7 bases at J, with 19 bases between. This CDR3 is 16 amino acids long. The germline V gene has CDR1 SGHRS and CDR2 YFSETQ. The CDR3 nucleotides are TGCGCCAGCAGCTTGGATCCGGGGGCGCTGGGGGATGAAGCTTTCTTT. Translated: CASSLDPGALGDEAFF. The full variable domain, in which reference TRBV5-1 and TRBJ1-1 provide the parts outside the CDR3, is KAGVTQTPRYLIKTRGQQVTLSCSPISGHRSVSWYQQTPGQGLQFLFEYFSETQRNKGNFPGRFSGRQFSNSRSEMNVSTLELGDSALYLCASSLDPGALGDEAFFGQGTRLTVV.

The V gene is TRBV5-8, the J gene TRBJ2-7, with TRBD1 matching 7 bases. Losses at the gene ends were 0 bases for V and 2 bases for J; bases not matched to a gene: 2. The CDR3 consists of 14 residues. The V gene's germline CDR1 is SGHTS and CDR2 YDEGEE. This chain's CDR3 is CASSLAGTAYEQYF. CDR3 nucleotides: TGTGCCAGCAGCTTGGCCGGGACAGCCTACGAGCAGTACTTC. The entire variable domain, with the rest obtained from reference TRBV5-8 and TRBJ2-7, is as follows: EAGVTQSPTHLIKTRGQQATLRCSPISGHTSVYWYQQALGLGLQFLLWYDEGEERNRGNFPPRFSGRQFPNYSSELNVNALELEDSALYLCASSLAGTAYEQYFGPGTRLTVT.

The chain links TRBV19 to TRBJ1-4, with 7 bases identical to TRBD1. V was clipped by 7 bases and J by 3 bases; unmatched bases: 8. CDR1 and CDR2 (germline): LNHDA, SQIVND (reference sequence). The length of the CDR3 is 15 residues. CDR3: CASNPPGGANEKLFF. The CDR3 region has the DNA TGTGCCAGTAACCCTCCAGGGGGAGCTAATGAAAAACTGTTTTTT.

The CDR3 bases are TGTGCCAGCAGCCCTTTTGGGCGGGCCCTCCAAGAGACCCAGTACTTC. The encoded protein is CASSPFGRALQETQYF. The chain employs TRBV6-6 and TRBJ2-5; perhaps TRBD2 as D (5 bases). Trimming removed 6 bases at V and 1 base at J, with 18 bases between. The CDR3 consists of 16 residues. Germline CDR1 MNHNY, CDR2 SVGAGI (reference sequence).

The chain is built from TRBV7-2 and TRBJ2-3; D remains ambiguous. V was clipped by 0 bases and J by 9 bases, with 10 bases between them. The length of the CDR3 is 13 residues. Germline CDR1 is SGHTA and CDR2 is FQGNSA. CDR3 nucleotides: TGTGCCAGCAGCTTAGCTCTCGCTCTCACGCAGTATTTT. It yields the protein CASSLALALTQYF.

The V gene is TRBV5-1, the J gene TRBJ2-3; D uncertain. The CDR3 spans 14 residues. The germline V and J ends were trimmed by 0 bases and 0 bases, with 5 bases remaining between them. CDR1 is SGHRS and CDR2 is YFSETQ in the germline V gene. As DNA, the CDR3 is TGCGCCAGCAGCTTGGGTAGAAGCACAGATACGCAGTATTTT. Amino acids: CASSLGRSTDTQYF. Based on the CDR3 plus reference TRBV5-1 and TRBJ2-3, the full variable domain is KAGVTQTPRYLIKTRGQQVTLSCSPISGHRSVSWYQQTPGQGLQFLFEYFSETQRNKGNFPGRFSGRQFSNSRSEMNVSTLELGDSALYLCASSLGRSTDTQYFGPGTRLTVL.

Concerning this clone itself: One end of the junction is discordant with germline, which a read error may explain. V gene TRBV28 combines with J gene TRBJ1-4; D not resolved. The CDR3 runs to 12 residues. From germline, CDR1 is MDHEN and CDR2 SYDVKM. In DNA form, the CDR3 reads TGTGCCAGCAGTTCAACAAATGAAAAACTGTTTTTT. It translates to CASSSTNEKLFF.

The rearrangement links TRBV28 to TRBJ2-7; TRBD1 agrees at 7 bases. CDR1 is MDHEN and CDR2 is SYDVKM in the germline V gene. CDR3 length: 14 residues. The J segment lost 2 bases and the V segment lost 7 bases, leaving 8 bases of the junction unmatched. The CDR3 DNA follows: TGTGCCAGCAACCGAGGGGGCCTTACCTACGAGCAGTACTTC. This codes for CASNRGGLTYEQYF.

The CDR3 spells CASSFRGAGADTQYF. CDR3 sequence (DNA): TGTGCCAGCAGCTTCCGGGGGGCAGGGGCAGATACGCAGTATTTT. The chain carries TRBV7-2 and TRBJ2-3; a possible D gene is TRBD2 (7 bases). Per the germline V gene, CDR1 is SGHTA and CDR2 is FQGNSA. Trimming cost V 3 bases and J 4 bases, with 14 bases left between them. The CDR3 runs 15 residues.

V is TRBV10-2 and J is TRBJ2-5; 9 bases line up with TRBD2. This CDR3 region has 13 residues. V lost 7 bases, J lost 5 bases, and 5 bases stayed unmatched. Germline CDR1 reads WSHSY; CDR2 reads SAAADI. The CDR3 here is CASTLAGLETQYF. The CDR3 DNA sequence: TGCGCCAGCACCCTAGCGGGGCTGGAGACCCAGTACTTC.

Concerning this clone: This is likely an artifact of a read error, given a far larger clone one base away. Other DNA sequences from this sample encode an identical CDR3 as well. The chain has TRBV5-6 and TRBJ2-5; 9 bases are a match to TRBD2. The germline V gene has CDR1 SGHDT and CDR2 YYEEEE. Trimming took 0 bases from V and 4 from J; bases not matched to a gene: 4. The CDR3 loop spans 15 amino acids. The CDR3 here is CASSLVARGGETQYF. For the CDR3, the DNA is TGTGCCAGCAGCTTGGTAGCGCGGGGGGGAGAGACCCAGTACTTC.

The chain has TRBV18 and TRBJ2-3, with D possibly matching TRBD2 (5 bases). Germline V gene lookup returns CDR1 KGHSH and CDR2 LQKENI. Trimming shortened V by 4 bases and J by 8 bases, and 13 bases separated the two germline ends. The CDR3 is made up of 13 amino acids. This CDR3 is CASSRESSGTQYF. The CDR3 coding sequence is TGTGCCAGCTCACGCGAGTCCAGCGGTACGCAGTATTTT.

The chain is built from TRBV6-5 and TRBJ1-2; 9 nucleotides align to TRBD1. With V trimmed by 6 bases and J by 5 bases, 7 bases remained unmatched. Germline V gene data show CDR1 as MNHEY and CDR2 as SVGAGI. The CDR3 sequence is 14 residues long. This CDR3 reads CASRGTGHEYGYTF. The CDR3 nucleotides read TGTGCCAGCAGAGGGACAGGGCACGAGTATGGCTACACCTTC.